The 19 T cell receptor beta chains reported below all come from one sample, sequenced in a study of T cell responses to AZD1222 COVID-19 vaccine. Sequencing used immunoSEQ multiplex PCR; TCRdb keeps in-frame clones, though not all of them. This sample has some 100,000 clones, with approximately 90% found just once. Sequencing used peripheral blood, obtained 28 days after the second AZD1222 dose. These receptor sequences come from an adult who received the AZD1222 COVID-19 vaccine.

CDR3 nucleotide sequence: TGTGCCAGCATATCAGGGAAAGATCAGCCCCAGCATTTT. Translating gives CASISGKDQPQHF. The chain has TRBV28 and TRBJ1-5; a possible D gene is TRBD1 (5 bases). The germline CDR1 and CDR2 sequences are MDHEN and SYDVKM. The CDR3 contains 13 residues. V lost 7 bases and J 5 bases, leaving 12 bases between the germline ends.

This chain joins TRBV11-2 and TRBJ1-2; D call uncertain. The CDR3 is 12 residues long. V lost 6 bases, J lost 7 bases, and 12 bases lay in between. Germline CDR1 is SGHAT and CDR2 is FQNNGV. In nucleotides, the CDR3 is TGTGCCAGCAGTCTACTGAATGGTGGCTACACCTTC. Protein: CASSLLNGGYTF.

This clone was counted a single time. The rearrangement joins TRBV27 to TRBJ1-1; TRBD1 is a possible D gene (6 bases). Trimming removed 0 bases at V and 6 bases at J, with 11 bases between. The CDR3 totals 14 residues. From germline, CDR1 is MNHEY and CDR2 SMNVEV (reference sequence). CDR3 DNA sequence: TGTGCCAGCAGTTTATCCAGGGGCAGGGCTGAAGCTTTCTTT. Translating it yields CASSLSRGRAEAFF.

This clone was seen more than once but under ten times. V usage is TRBV7-9 and J usage is TRBJ2-7, with 11 bases lining up with TRBD1. There are 14 residues in the CDR3. The junction had 6 bases not matched to a gene; V was cut back by 5 bases and J by 6 bases. Per germline, CDR1 SEHNR and CDR2 FQNEAQ (reference sequence). The DNA for the CDR3 is TGTGCCAGCAGCCCAGGACAGGGGGCTGGCGAGCAGTACTTC. It translates to CASSPGQGAGEQYF.

This chain connects TRBV7-8 to TRBJ2-7; no firm D call. Germline CDR1 SGHVS, CDR2 FQNEAQ. V was cut by 1 base and J by 6 bases, with 10 bases left in between. The CDR3 sequence is 13 residues long. CDR3 DNA: TGTGCCAGCAGCTTAGTACAGCCCTCCGAGCAGTACTTC. It specifies CASSLVQPSEQYF.

The chain couples TRBV5-1 to TRBJ1-1; D is ambiguous. This CDR3 is built from 14 residues. The V end was cut by 0 bases, the J end by 2 bases, with 8 bases between. Germline CDR1 SGHRS, CDR2 YFSETQ. The CDR3 here is CASSLAPVNTEAFF. The CDR3 DNA follows: TGCGCCAGCAGCTTGGCCCCGGTTAACACTGAAGCTTTCTTT.

DNA of the CDR3: TGTGCCAGCAGCCAAGAGGTTGGGACTACACGCTACAATGAGCAGTTCTTC. Its protein is CASSQEVGTTRYNEQFF. The chain has TRBV14 and TRBJ2-1; 7 positions match TRBD2. The CDR3 spans 17 residues. J gave up 3 bases and V 0 bases, and 8 bases lay outside the gene matches. Germline loops: CDR1 SGHDN, CDR2 FVKESK.

This sequence joins TRBV5-1 and TRBJ2-5; 12 bases match TRBD2. The CDR3 consists of 16 residues. The junction had 1 base not matched to a gene; V was cut back by 0 bases and J by 1 base. The germline CDR1 and CDR2 sequences are SGHRS and YFSETQ. The CDR3 loop is CASSLVLAGGQETQYF. The CDR3 region has the DNA TGCGCCAGCAGCTTGGTACTAGCGGGGGGCCAAGAGACCCAGTACTTC.

This chain uses TRBV7-2 with TRBJ2-7, with D tentatively TRBD1 or TRBD2 (5 bases each). V gave up 8 bases and J gave up 2 bases, with 16 bases separating them. The CDR3 extends over 14 amino acids. The germline CDR1 and CDR2 sequences are SGHTA and FQGNSA. The CDR3 coding sequence is TGTGCCAGCGGGAACCCGGGACCACCCTACGAGCAGTACTTC. This gives the protein CASGNPGPPYEQYF.

The chain uses TRBV19 and TRBJ1-4, with a tentative D call TRBD1 (6 bases). The ends were cut back, 5 bases at V and 2 bases at J, with 9 bases in the middle. The CDR3 is 14 amino acids. Germline V gene data show CDR1 as LNHDA and CDR2 as SQIVND (reference sequence). The CDR3 loop reads CASSQGNTNEKLFF. The CDR3 nucleotides are TGTGCCAGTAGTCAGGGGAACACTAATGAAAAACTGTTTTTT.

The chain couples TRBV13 to TRBJ1-2, with 9 bases lining up with TRBD1. Germline V CDR1 and CDR2: PRHDT, FYEKMQ (reference sequence). The V and J ends lost 5 bases and 2 bases, in that order; junction bases with no gene match: 3. CDR3 size: 14 residues. The CDR3 DNA reads TGTGCCAGCAGCATCGGGACAGGGAACTATGGCTACACCTTC. This encodes CASSIGTGNYGYTF.

V is TRBV4-1 and J is TRBJ1-6; no clear D. Trimming stripped 1 base from V and 7 bases from J, with 17 bases between. From germline, CDR1 is MGHRA and CDR2 YSYEKL. This CDR3 is built from 17 residues. The DNA for the CDR3 is TGCGCCAGCAGCCAAGGGCAGGACTGGTCTCTAAATTCACCCCTCCACTTT. Translation: CASSQGQDWSLNSPLHF.

The V and J genes are TRBV10-3 and TRBJ2-7; D remains unclear. This CDR3 is built from 13 residues. The germline CDR1 and CDR2 sequences are ENHRY and SYGVKD. V was trimmed by 5 bases and J by 2 bases, leaving 10 bases between them. In DNA, the CDR3 is TGTGCCATCAGTTCCGGCTCCACCTACGAGCAGTACTTC. Translation: CAISSGSTYEQYF.

The rearrangement uses TRBV28 and TRBJ1-4; perhaps TRBD1 as D (6 bases). The CDR3 contains 15 residues. V shed 6 bases and J shed 4 bases, with 15 bases lying between them. Germline loops: CDR1 MDHEN, CDR2 SYDVKM. The CDR3 is CASSRADRINEKLFF. CDR3 DNA sequence: TGTGCCAGCAGCCGCGCGGACAGAATTAATGAAAAACTGTTTTTT. Looking up the rest from reference TRBV28 and TRBJ1-4 gives the full variable domain: DVKVTQSSRYLVKRTGEKVFLECVQDMDHENMFWYRQDPGLGLRLIYFSYDVKMKEKGDIPEGYSVSREKKERFSLILESASTNQTSMYLCASSRADRINEKLFFGSGTQLSVL.

The chain uses TRBV5-1 and TRBJ1-1; D is unclear. V was pared by 4 bases and J by 5 bases, with 18 bases between. In germline, CDR1 is SGHRS, CDR2 YFSETQ. The CDR3 has 15 amino acids. The CDR3 loop reads CASSRIRGTGTEAFF. The CDR3 nucleotides are TGCGCCAGCAGCAGAATCCGGGGTACGGGAACTGAAGCTTTCTTT.

J is TRBJ1-6 and V is TRBV25-1; possible D gene TRBD1, 6 bases. The germline CDR1 and CDR2 sequences are MGHDK and SYGVNS. The CDR3 runs 13 residues. V was clipped by 6 bases and J by 10 bases, with 13 bases between them. The CDR3 nucleotides read TGTGCCAGCAGACAGGGTACAGGCTCACCCCTCCACTTT. Encoded protein: CASRQGTGSPLHF.

This chain joins TRBV30 and TRBJ1-5, with D possibly being TRBD1 (6 bases). The CDR3 consists of 13 residues. The V gene's germline CDR1 is GTSNPN and CDR2 SVGIG (reference sequence). The germline V and J ends were trimmed by 0 bases and 6 bases, with 9 bases remaining between them. In DNA, the CDR3 is TGTGCCTGGAGTGTAGGGGGTAGTCAGCCCCAGCATTTT. As protein: CAWSVGGSQPQHF.

The rearrangement joins TRBV7-9 to TRBJ1-4; D is unclear. Per germline, CDR1 SEHNR and CDR2 FQNEAQ (reference sequence). This CDR3 is 14 amino acids long. V shed 5 bases and J shed 3 bases, with 10 bases lying between them. As DNA, the CDR3 is TGTGCCAGCAGCCCCCCCCCTTCTAATGAAAAACTGTTTTTT. It is translated as CASSPPPSNEKLFF.

V gene TRBV10-2 combines with J gene TRBJ2-1; D is uncertain. The V and J ends lost 3 bases and 5 bases respectively, with 14 bases between them. Germline CDR1 WSHSY, CDR2 SAAADI. There are 15 residues in the CDR3. CDR3 protein: CASSESPGGDNEQFF. CDR3 nucleotides: TGCGCCAGCAGTGAATCCCCAGGTGGGGACAATGAGCAGTTCTTC.